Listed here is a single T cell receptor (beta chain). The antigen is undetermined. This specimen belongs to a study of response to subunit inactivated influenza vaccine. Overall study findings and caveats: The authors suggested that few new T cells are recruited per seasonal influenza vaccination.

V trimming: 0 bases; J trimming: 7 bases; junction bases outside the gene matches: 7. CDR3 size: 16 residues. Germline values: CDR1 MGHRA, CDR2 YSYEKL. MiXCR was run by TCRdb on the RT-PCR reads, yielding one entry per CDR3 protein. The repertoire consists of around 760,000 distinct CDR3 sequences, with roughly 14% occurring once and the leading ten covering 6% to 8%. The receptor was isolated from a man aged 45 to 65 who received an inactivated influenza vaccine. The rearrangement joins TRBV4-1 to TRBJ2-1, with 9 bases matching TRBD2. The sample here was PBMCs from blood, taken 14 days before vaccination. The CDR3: CASSQDGGGGANEQFF. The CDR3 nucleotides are TGCGCCAGCAGCCAAGATGGGGGCGGGGGGGCGAATGAGCAGTTCTTC.